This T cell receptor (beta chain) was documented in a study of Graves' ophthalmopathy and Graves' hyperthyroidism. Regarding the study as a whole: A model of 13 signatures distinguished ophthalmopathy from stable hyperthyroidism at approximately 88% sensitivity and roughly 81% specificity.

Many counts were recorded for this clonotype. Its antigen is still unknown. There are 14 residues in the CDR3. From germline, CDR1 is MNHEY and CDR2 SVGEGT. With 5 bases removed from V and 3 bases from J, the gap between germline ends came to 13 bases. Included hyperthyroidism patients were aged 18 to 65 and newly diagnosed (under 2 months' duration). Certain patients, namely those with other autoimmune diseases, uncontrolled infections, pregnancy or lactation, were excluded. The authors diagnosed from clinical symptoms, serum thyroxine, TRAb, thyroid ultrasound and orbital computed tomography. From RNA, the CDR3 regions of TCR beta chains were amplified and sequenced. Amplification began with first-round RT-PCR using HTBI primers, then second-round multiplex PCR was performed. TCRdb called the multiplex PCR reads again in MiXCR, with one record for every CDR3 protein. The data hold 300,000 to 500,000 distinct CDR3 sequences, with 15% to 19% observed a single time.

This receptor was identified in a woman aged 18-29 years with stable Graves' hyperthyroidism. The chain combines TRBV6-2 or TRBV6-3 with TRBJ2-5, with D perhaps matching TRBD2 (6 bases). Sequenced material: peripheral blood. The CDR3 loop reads CASSTGTYEETQYF. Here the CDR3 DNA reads TGTGCCAGCAGTACTGGGACTTATGAAGAGACCCAGTACTTC.